This T cell receptor beta chain is drawn from a study of T cells in localized non-small cell lung cancer. Overall study results and limits: The highest T cell clonality was in uninvolved adjacent lung, above tumor. Heterogeneity within the tumor remains possible, as just one region underwent sequencing. Turning up in adjacent lung were a median around 58 of the top 100 tumor clones.

Some clones are missing from TCRdb's copy, which holds only in-frame ones; the method was immunoSEQ multiplex PCR. Of some 34,000 clones listed, roughly 77% are singletons. Turning to this clone: Its target is not known.

Germline CDR1 LNHDA, CDR2 SQIVND (reference sequence). Between the trimmed V and J ends, which lost 2 bases and 4 bases, there was a span of 10 bases. The CDR3 consists of 14 residues. The rearrangement joins TRBV19 to TRBJ2-3; D is undetermined. The origin of this receptor is a male donor aged 60 or over with stage III squamous cell lung carcinoma. Sequenced material: peripheral blood, taken before any cancer treatment. The CDR3 here is CASSIRASSDTQYF. In DNA, the CDR3 is TGTGCCAGTAGTATAAGGGCGAGCTCAGATACGCAGTATTTT. Full variable domain (missing parts from reference TRBV19 and TRBJ2-3): DGGITQSPKYLFRKEGQNVTLSCEQNLNHDAMYWYRQDPGQGLRLIYYSQIVNDFQKGDIAEGYSVSREKKESFPLTVTSAQKNPTAFYLCASSIRASSDTQYFGPGTRLTVL.